This TCR beta chain was identified during a study of blood T cell repertoires in COVID-19. Whole-study context: Samples representing acute and convalescent COVID-19 were sourced from the United States, Italy and Spain. T cells, B-cell-depleted T cells, or PBMCs provided the cDNA or gDNA that served as material.

The V and J ends lost 2 bases and 5 bases respectively, with 13 bases between them. CDR3 length equals 15 residues. Germline CDR1 and CDR2: SGHNT and YENEEA. In the original analysis: Amplification of reference gene primers was used by the study to estimate nucleated cell counts. Assay used: immunoSEQ multiplex PCR; TCRdb lists only in-frame clones, some missing. The DNA was the basis for D and trimming; V, J and clone size are from that table. The table shows about 200,000 clones, with around 85% occurring only once. Two consecutive negative NP/OP PCR tests, clearance, or resolved symptoms defined Cohort 3 recovery.

This chain connects TRBV11-3 to TRBJ2-4; a possible D gene is TRBD1 (5 bases). The specimen was PBMCs or T cells enriched from blood (not recorded which). This clonotype was obtained from a man aged 40-49 years who had recovered from COVID-19. The CDR3 coding sequence is TGTGCCAGCAGCTTACTCCCAGGGCGACAAAACATTCAGTACTTC. Amino acid sequence: CASSLLPGRQNIQYF.